The present entry profiles one T cell receptor beta chain with its context. In this sample, this clonotype turned up many times. Its antigen has not been determined. The input lacks base qualities; no much larger clone sits a single base away. The data are from a study (dated by TCRdb to 2016 to 2017). Library creation used RT-PCR. The instrument was an Illumina MiSeq. TCRdb ran its own pipeline on the public reads, namely fastp trimming at Q25 and MiXCR clone calling, and kept in-frame beta chains. One record per CDR3 amino acid sequence lists the most common genes and DNA. For this sample the table gives 550,000 to 750,000 distinct CDR3 sequences, of which around 14% were detected only once. 3.6% of the sample goes to the ten largest clones. Sequences LGHNA (CDR1) and YNFKEQ (CDR2) are obtained from the germline V gene. Trimming takes 0 bases from V and 9 bases from J, and the germline ends sit 3 bases apart. Counted from cysteine to phenylalanine, this CDR3 has 12 amino acids. Only CDR3 DNA remains: 36 bases, in frame from the first base.

The sample taken for sequencing was memory CD4+ T cells from blood. The chain is assembled from TRBV4-2 and TRBJ1-6, with an unclear D gene assignment. The clonotype originates from a female donor in good health, serving as a healthy control. The CDR3 amino acid sequence is: CASSQERSPLHF. DNA sequence: TGTGCCAGCAGCCAAGAACGTTCACCCCTCCACTTT.